Below, 18 T cell receptor beta chains from the same sample are listed, as sequenced in a study of identical twins. Each CDR3 protein gets one entry after TCRdb re-called the 5' RACE reads with MiXCR. Here the sample spans 500,000 to 600,000 distinct CDR3 sequences, approximately 22% being singletons. The data were also submitted as part of a second study, on T cells expressing NK-cell markers.

Sequencing used CD4+ T cells sorted from blood. All receptors derive from a woman younger than 35 in good health.

This clonotype was seen a handful of times. This chain links TRBV18 with TRBJ2-1; TRBD1 matches at 7 bases. This CDR3 region has 14 residues. CDR1 and CDR2 from the germline V gene are KGHSH and LQKENI. V trimming: 3 bases; J trimming: 2 bases; junction bases outside the gene matches: 1. CDR3 residues: CASSPQGAYNEQFF. The CDR3 nucleotides are TGTGCCAGCTCACCGCAGGGGGCCTACAATGAGCAGTTCTTC.

The table lists this clonotype with a few counts. The genes are TRBV5-1 and TRBJ2-1; D gene uncertain. V was trimmed by 3 bases and J by 7 bases, leaving 8 bases between them. The germline V gene encodes CDR1 SGHRS and CDR2 YFSETQ. The CDR3 spans 12 residues. This chain's CDR3 is CASSWSGNEQFF. The CDR3 nucleotides are TGCGCCAGCAGCTGGTCGGGTAATGAGCAGTTCTTC.

The V call is TRBV20-1, the J call TRBJ1-2; no clear D gene. CDR3 length: 11 amino acids. V lost 5 bases to trimming and J lost 8 bases, with 12 bases between them. In germline, CDR1 is DFQATT, CDR2 SNEGSKA (reference sequence). CDR3 bases: TGCAGTGCTGCCCAGGTGGGAGGCTACACCTTC. Residues: CSAAQVGGYTF.

The chain couples TRBV12-3 or TRBV12-4 to TRBJ2-5, with D hard to call. The germline V and J ends were trimmed by 6 bases and 5 bases, with 13 bases remaining between them. The CDR3 length is 13 residues. The DNA for the CDR3 is TGTGCCAGCAGCCCCGCCATACGGGAGACCCAGTACTTC. Its translation: CASSPAIRETQYF.

This clonotype was seen only a few times. This chain connects TRBV20-1 to TRBJ2-4, with 9 positions matching TRBD1. This CDR3 region has 13 residues. Trimming cost V 3 bases and J 6 bases; bases outside gene matches: 3. Germline V lookup: CDR1 DFQATT, CDR2 SNEGSKA (reference sequence). CDR3 region: CSARDRGVNIQYF. In nucleotides, the CDR3 is TGCAGTGCTAGGGACAGGGGCGTAAACATTCAGTACTTC.

This clonotype was detected a few times. V usage is TRBV12-3 or TRBV12-4 and J usage is TRBJ1-1; D is possibly TRBD1 (5 bases). This CDR3 has 14 residues. Trimming left V 3 bases short and J 1 base short, with 9 bases between. CDR3 sequence: CASSLGTPNTEAFF. DNA for the CDR3: TGTGCCAGCAGTTTGGGGACTCCGAACACTGAAGCTTTCTTT.

The chain employs TRBV5-1 and TRBJ2-7, with 12 positions matching TRBD2. The trim removed 4 bases at V and 1 base at J, leaving 6 bases unmatched. From germline, CDR1 is SGHRS and CDR2 YFSETQ. This CDR3 spans 16 amino acids. CDR3 sequence (DNA): TGCGCCAGCAGCCGAACGACTAGCGGGGGATCCTACGAGCAGTACTTC. Encoded protein: CASSRTTSGGSYEQYF.

The chain has TRBV10-2 and TRBJ1-1; D gene ambiguous. The CDR3 totals 10 residues. From germline, CDR1 is WSHSY and CDR2 SAAADI. V was clipped by 4 bases and J by 10 bases, with 7 bases between them. The CDR3 protein is CASSGSRAFF. The CDR3 bases are TGCGCCAGCAGTGGGTCACGAGCTTTCTTT.

The gene calls are TRBV7-9 and TRBJ2-1; 8 bases agree with TRBD2. J gave up 0 bases and V 0 bases, and 4 bases lay outside the gene matches. Germline CDR1 reads SEHNR; CDR2 reads FQNEAQ (reference sequence). The length of the CDR3 is 17 residues. The CDR3 DNA reads TGTGCCAGCAGCTTAGCCCAGACTAGCGACTCCTACAATGAGCAGTTCTTC. Amino acids: CASSLAQTSDSYNEQFF.

This clonotype was counted between two and nine times. This chain uses TRBV18 with TRBJ2-7, with D perhaps matching TRBD2 (5 bases). Per the germline V gene, CDR1 is KGHSH and CDR2 is LQKENI. V was pared by 6 bases and J by 5 bases, with 20 bases between. The length of the CDR3 is 15 residues. CDR3 DNA sequence: TGTGCCAGCTCCTTCTTGGACTCCCCACGGCACGAGCAGTACTTC. This gives the protein CASSFLDSPRHEQYF.

This chain joins TRBV4-3 and TRBJ1-3; the D is unclear. The CDR3 totals 14 residues. Trimming removed 0 bases at V and 0 bases at J, with 3 bases between. In germline, CDR1 is LGHNA, CDR2 YSLEER. Here the CDR3 DNA reads TGCGCCAGCAGCCAAGATATCTCTGGAAACACCATATATTTT. This codes for CASSQDISGNTIYF.

This clonotype was recorded a few times. The chain couples TRBV12-3 or TRBV12-4 to TRBJ1-2; D call uncertain. Trimming left V 3 bases short and J 6 bases short, with 11 bases between. The CDR3 contains 13 residues. CDR3 amino acids: CASSFLGSHGYTF. In nucleotides, the CDR3 is TGTGCCAGCAGTTTTCTGGGATCGCATGGCTACACCTTC.

The chain couples TRBV5-1 to TRBJ2-7; the D gene is possibly TRBD2 (5 bases). There are 11 residues in the CDR3. The germline CDR1 and CDR2 sequences are SGHRS and YFSETQ. V was pared by 4 bases and J by 6 bases, with 8 bases between. CDR3 sequence reads: CASSTGIEQYF. In DNA form, the CDR3 reads TGCGCCAGCAGCACGGGGATCGAGCAGTACTTC.

This sequence joins TRBV10-3 and TRBJ2-2, with D unresolved. The CDR3 has 15 amino acids. Between the trimmed V and J ends, which lost 3 bases and 1 base, there was a span of 9 bases. Looked up from germline, CDR1 is ENHRY and CDR2 is SYGVKD. CDR3 loop: CAISDSNRNTGELFF. CDR3 DNA: TGTGCCATCAGTGATTCGAACAGGAACACCGGGGAGCTGTTTTTT.

Here the CDR3 reads CASSLQPGLLVSPLHF. The CDR3 DNA follows: TGTGCCAGCAGTTTACAACCGGGACTACTCGTTTCACCCCTCCACTTT. V and J are TRBV12-3 or TRBV12-4 and TRBJ1-6; D is possibly TRBD1 (5 bases). V was shortened by 2 bases and J by 9 bases, with 17 bases between the two germline ends. This CDR3 region has 16 residues.

The rearrangement joins TRBV20-1 to TRBJ2-7, with 8 bases that match TRBD1. CDR1 DFQATT and CDR2 SNEGSKA come from the germline V gene (reference sequence). The V and J ends lost 5 bases and 4 bases, in that order; junction bases with no gene match: 1. The CDR3 has 11 amino acids. The CDR3 nucleotides read TGCAGTGCTCAGGGGGCTTACGAGCAGTACTTC. Translated: CSAQGAYEQYF.

This clonotype was recorded a few times. The J gene is TRBJ2-3, the V gene TRBV9; D is perhaps TRBD1 (6 bases). V lost 1 base to trimming and J lost 3 bases, with 12 bases between them. There are 15 residues in the CDR3. CDR1 SGDLS and CDR2 YYNGEE come from the germline V gene. Written as DNA, the CDR3 is TGTGCCAGCAGCGTATATCAGGGGCTGACAGATACGCAGTATTTT. It is translated as CASSVYQGLTDTQYF.

This clonotype occurred a few times. The chain has TRBV6-1 and TRBJ1-3; D gene unclear. Germline CDR1 reads MNHNS; CDR2 reads SASEGT. V was cut by 6 bases and J by 0 bases, with 18 bases left in between. This CDR3 comprises 17 residues. The CDR3 here is CASRRMAAGNSGNTIYF. For the CDR3, the DNA is TGTGCCAGCAGGCGCATGGCGGCGGGGAACTCTGGAAACACCATATATTTT.